The source of this T cell receptor beta chain is a study of long-term antiretroviral therapy in people with HIV. Background on the study: Of all samples, the earliest predate the 2015 immediate-ART recommendation by about a decade.

One or more pre-ART and two or more post-ART PBMC samples were available from each donor. Every one of the participants with HIV received treatment in the United States. Study outcomes and limitations: Post-ART diversity increased but stayed below transplant donor controls.

At the survey level, the v3.0 immunoSEQ assay was run. Profiling relied on immunoSEQ multiplex PCR, and the TCRdb table lists in-frame clones only, not all of them. The sample comprises 35,000 to 40,000 clones, approximately 94% of which are singletons, and 3.6% rests with the top ten. Worth noting for this clone: Its specificity is unknown.

CDR1 SNHLY and CDR2 FYNNEI come from the germline V gene. Trimming cost V 3 bases and J 0 bases, with 18 bases left between them. CDR3 length: 17 amino acids. The sequence came from a woman aged 45 to 65 with HIV. The chain has TRBV2 and TRBJ2-7; unclear D gene. The sequenced sample was unsorted PBMCs, obtained 4.1 years after starting antiretroviral therapy. CDR3 amino acids: CASSEFRSGRSSYEQYF. The CDR3 bases are TGTGCCAGCAGTGAGTTCAGGTCGGGCCGGAGCTCCTACGAGCAGTACTTC.